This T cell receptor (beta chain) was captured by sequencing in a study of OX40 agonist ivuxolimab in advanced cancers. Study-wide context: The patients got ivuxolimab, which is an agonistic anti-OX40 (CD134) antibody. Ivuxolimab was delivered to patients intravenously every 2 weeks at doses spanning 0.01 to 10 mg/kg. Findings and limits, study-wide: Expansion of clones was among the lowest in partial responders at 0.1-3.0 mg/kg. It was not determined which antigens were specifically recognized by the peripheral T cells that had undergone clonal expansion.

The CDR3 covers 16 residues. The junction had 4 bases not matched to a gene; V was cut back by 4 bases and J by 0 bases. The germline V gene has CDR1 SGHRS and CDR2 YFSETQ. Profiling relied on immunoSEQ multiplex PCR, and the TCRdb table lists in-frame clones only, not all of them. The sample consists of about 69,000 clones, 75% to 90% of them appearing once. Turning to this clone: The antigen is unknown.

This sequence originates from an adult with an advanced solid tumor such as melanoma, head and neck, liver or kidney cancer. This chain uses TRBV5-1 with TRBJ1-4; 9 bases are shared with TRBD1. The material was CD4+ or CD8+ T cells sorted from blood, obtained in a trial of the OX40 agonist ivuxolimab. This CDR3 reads CASSLRQGATNEKLFF. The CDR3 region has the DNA TGCGCCAGCAGCCTGCGACAGGGGGCAACTAATGAAAAACTGTTTTTT.